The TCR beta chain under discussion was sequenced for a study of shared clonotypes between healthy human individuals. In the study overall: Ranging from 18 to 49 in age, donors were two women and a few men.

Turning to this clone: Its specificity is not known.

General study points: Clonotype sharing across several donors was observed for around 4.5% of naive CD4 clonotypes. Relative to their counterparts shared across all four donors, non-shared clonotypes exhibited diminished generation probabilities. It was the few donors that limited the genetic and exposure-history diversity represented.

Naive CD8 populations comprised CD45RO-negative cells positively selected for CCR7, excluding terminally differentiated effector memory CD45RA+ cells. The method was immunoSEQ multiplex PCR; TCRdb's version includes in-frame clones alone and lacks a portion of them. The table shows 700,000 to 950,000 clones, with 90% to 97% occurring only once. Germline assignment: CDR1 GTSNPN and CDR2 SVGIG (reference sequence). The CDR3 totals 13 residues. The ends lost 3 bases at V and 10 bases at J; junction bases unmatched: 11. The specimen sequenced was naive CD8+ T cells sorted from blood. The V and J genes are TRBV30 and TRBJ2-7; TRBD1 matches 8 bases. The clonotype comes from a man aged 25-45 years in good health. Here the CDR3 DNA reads TGTGCCTGGAGGGACAGGGTACCGAAGGAACAGTACTTC. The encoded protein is CAWRDRVPKEQYF.